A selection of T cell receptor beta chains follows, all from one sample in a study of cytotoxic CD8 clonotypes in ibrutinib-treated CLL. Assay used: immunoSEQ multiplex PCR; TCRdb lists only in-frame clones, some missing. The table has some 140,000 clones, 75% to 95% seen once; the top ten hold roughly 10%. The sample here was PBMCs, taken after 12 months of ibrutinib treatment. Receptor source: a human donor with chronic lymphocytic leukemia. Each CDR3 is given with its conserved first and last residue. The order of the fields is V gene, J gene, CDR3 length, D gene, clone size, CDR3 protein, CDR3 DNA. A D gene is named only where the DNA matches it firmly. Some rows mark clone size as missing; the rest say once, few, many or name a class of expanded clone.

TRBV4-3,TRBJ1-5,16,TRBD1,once,CASSQSGTESNQPQHF,TGCGCCAGCAGCCAATCAGGGACAGAGAGCAATCAGCCCCAGCATTTT
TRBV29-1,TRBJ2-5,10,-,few,CSSVLETQYF,TGCAGCTCCGTTTTGGAGACCCAGTACTTC
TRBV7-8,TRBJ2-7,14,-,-,CASSLNSDGYEQYF,TGTGCCAGCAGCCTAAACTCGGATGGCTACGAGCAGTACTTC
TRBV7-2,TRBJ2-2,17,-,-,CASSLVLTTLNTGELFF,TGTGCCAGCAGCTTAGTACTAACCACACTGAACACCGGGGAGCTGTTTTTT
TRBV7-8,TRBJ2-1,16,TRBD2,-,CASSLPTSGVYNEQFF,TGTGCCAGCAGCTTACCGACTAGCGGAGTTTACAATGAGCAGTTCTTC
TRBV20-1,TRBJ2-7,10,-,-,CSARLEEQYF,TGCAGTGCTAGATTAGAGGAGCAGTACTTC
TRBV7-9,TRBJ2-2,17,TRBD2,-,CASSTPPSGRDTGELFF,TGTGCCAGCAGCACACCTCCCTCGGGGAGGGACACCGGGGAGCTGTTTTTT
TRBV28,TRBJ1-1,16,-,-,CASSSPTWPRNTEAFF,TGTGCCAGCAGTTCACCAACGTGGCCCAGGAACACTGAAGCTTTCTTT
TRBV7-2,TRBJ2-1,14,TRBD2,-,CASSYGLAGGGSFF,TGTGCCAGCAGCTACGGACTAGCGGGAGGTGGGTCGTTCTTC
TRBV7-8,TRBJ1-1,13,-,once,CASGHRWNTEAFF,TGTGCCAGCGGGCACAGGTGGAACACTGAAGCTTTCTTT
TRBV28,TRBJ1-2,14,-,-,CASSLEGKPHGYTF,TGTGCCAGCAGTTTAGAGGGGAAACCCCATGGCTACACCTTC
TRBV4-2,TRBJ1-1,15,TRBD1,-,CASSQGGTGNTEAFF,TGTGCCAGCAGCCAAGGAGGGACAGGGAACACTGAAGCTTTCTTT
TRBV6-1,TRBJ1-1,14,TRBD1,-,CASSEVGTGGEAFF,TGTGCCAGCAGTGAAGTGGGGACAGGGGGTGAAGCTTTCTTT
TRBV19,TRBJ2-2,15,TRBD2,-,CASSPPTGGTGELFF,TGTGCCAGTAGCCCCCCGACGGGAGGAACCGGGGAGCTGTTTTTT
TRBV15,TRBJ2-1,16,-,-,CATSVQTRVLDDEQFF,TGTGCCACCAGCGTCCAGACTAGAGTATTGGACGATGAGCAGTTCTTC
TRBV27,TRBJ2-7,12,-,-,CASRAGVHEQYF,TGTGCCAGCAGAGCCGGGGTCCACGAGCAGTACTTC
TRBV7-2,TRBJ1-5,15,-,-,CATSVPGPTGQPQHF,TGTGCCACCTCGGTACCGGGGCCTACCGGGCAGCCCCAGCATTTT
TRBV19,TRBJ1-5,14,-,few,CASSMETVKQPQHF,TGTGCCAGTAGTATGGAAACAGTCAAGCAGCCCCAGCATTTT
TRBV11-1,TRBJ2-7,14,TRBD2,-,CASSLGRARYEQYF,TGTGCCAGCAGCCTCGGGAGGGCCAGGTACGAGCAGTACTTC
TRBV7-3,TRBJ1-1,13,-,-,CASSLIEGAEAFF,TGTGCCAGCAGCTTAATAGAAGGAGCTGAAGCTTTCTTT
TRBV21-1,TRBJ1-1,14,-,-,CATLQGRKNTEAFF,TGTGCCACCCTACAGGGACGGAAGAACACTGAAGCTTTCTTT
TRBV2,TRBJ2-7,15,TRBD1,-,CASSGVRDRPYEQYF,TGTGCCAGCAGTGGTGTCCGGGACAGACCCTACGAGCAGTACTTC
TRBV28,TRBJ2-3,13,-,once,CASTKETADTQYF,TGTGCCAGCACAAAGGAGACAGCAGATACGCAGTATTTT
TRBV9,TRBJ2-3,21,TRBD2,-,CASSPQLGLAGAISPPDTQYF,TGTGCCAGCAGCCCTCAATTGGGCCTAGCGGGAGCAATCTCCCCACCAGATACGCAGTATTTT
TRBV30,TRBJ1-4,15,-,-,CAWRGGRLSNEKLFF,TGTGCCTGGAGGGGGGGGCGTCTCTCTAATGAAAAACTGTTTTTT
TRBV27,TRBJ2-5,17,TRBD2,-,CASGKTSGRPTRQTQYF,TGTGCCAGCGGCAAAACTAGCGGGAGGCCCACCAGGCAGACCCAGTACTTC
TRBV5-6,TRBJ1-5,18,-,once,CASSLSGGAAYSNQPQHF,TGTGCCAGCAGCTTGTCTGGAGGGGCAGCTTATAGCAATCAGCCCCAGCATTTT
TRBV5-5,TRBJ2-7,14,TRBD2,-,CASSATSGNYEQYF,TGTGCCAGCAGCGCGACTAGCGGGAACTACGAGCAGTACTTC
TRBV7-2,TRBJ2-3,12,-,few,CASSLRTDTQYF,TGTGCCAGCAGCTTACGCACAGATACGCAGTATTTT
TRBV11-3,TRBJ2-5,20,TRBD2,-,CASDNPGLAGGLIDQETQYF,TGTGCCAGCGACAATCCGGGACTAGCGGGAGGCCTGATCGATCAAGAGACCCAGTACTTC
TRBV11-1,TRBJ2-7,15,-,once,CASSSLGTGTYEQYF,TGTGCCAGCTCTAGCTTGGGGACCGGGACCTACGAGCAGTACTTC
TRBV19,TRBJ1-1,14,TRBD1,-,CASSRTGQGGVAFF,TGTGCCAGTAGCCGTACGGGACAGGGCGGTGTAGCTTTCTTT
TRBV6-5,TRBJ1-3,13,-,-,CASSRKPGNTIYF,TGTGCCAGCAGCCGTAAACCCGGAAACACCATATATTTT
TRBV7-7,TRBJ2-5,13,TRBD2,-,CASSSGGSETQYF,TGTGCTAGCAGCTCCGGGGGGAGCGAGACCCAGTACTTC
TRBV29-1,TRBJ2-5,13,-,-,CSVAPDGGETQYF,TGCAGCGTGGCCCCGGACGGAGGAGAGACCCAGTACTTC
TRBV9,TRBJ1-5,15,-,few,CASSPTPGFNQPQHF,TGTGCCAGCAGCCCTACCCCAGGGTTCAATCAGCCCCAGCATTTT
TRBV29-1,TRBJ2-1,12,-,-,CSVGTPYNEQFF,TGCAGCGTGGGTACCCCCTACAATGAGCAGTTCTTC
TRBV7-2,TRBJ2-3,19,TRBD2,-,CASTLGGLAGVLGTDTQYF,TGTGCCAGCACCCTGGGGGGACTAGCGGGAGTCTTGGGGACAGATACGCAGTATTTT
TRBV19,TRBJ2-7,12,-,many,CASKWEQNEQYF,TGTGCCAGTAAGTGGGAGCAAAACGAGCAGTACTTC
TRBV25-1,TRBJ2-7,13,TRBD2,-,CASTSGGVYEQYF,TGTGCCAGCACCTCGGGGGGGGTCTACGAGCAGTACTTC
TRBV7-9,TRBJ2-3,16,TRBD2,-,CASSEEPGGPLDTQYF,TGTGCCAGCAGCGAAGAACCGGGAGGCCCATTGGATACGCAGTATTTT
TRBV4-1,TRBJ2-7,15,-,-,CASSQGPGQSGQQYF,TGCGCCAGCAGCCAAGGCCCCGGACAAAGTGGGCAGCAGTACTTC
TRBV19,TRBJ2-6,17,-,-,CASSIAGPGSGANVLTF,TGTGCCAGTAGTATAGCCGGTCCAGGGTCTGGGGCCAACGTCCTGACTTTC
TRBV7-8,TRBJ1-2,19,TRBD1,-,CASSLVSRDLGTELYGYTF,TGTGCCAGCAGCTTAGTTTCCAGAGACCTCGGGACAGAACTCTATGGCTACACCTTC
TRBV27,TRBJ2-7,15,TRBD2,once,CASLMTSGSSYEQYF,TGTGCCAGCCTCATGACTAGCGGGAGCTCCTACGAGCAGTACTTC
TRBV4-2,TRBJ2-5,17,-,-,CASSQDSTGALQKTQYF,TGTGCCAGCAGCCAAGATAGCACGGGAGCACTACAAAAGACCCAGTACTTC
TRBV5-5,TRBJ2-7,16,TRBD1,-,CASSNIGQDLPDEQYF,TGTGCCAGCAGCAATATAGGACAGGATCTCCCCGACGAGCAGTACTTC
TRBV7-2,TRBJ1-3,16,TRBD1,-,CASSYRDRGLRNTIYF,TGTGCCAGCAGCTACCGGGACAGGGGGTTAAGAAACACCATATATTTT
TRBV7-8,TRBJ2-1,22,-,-,CASSLLSVGSRGGWAEENEQFF,TGTGCCAGCAGCCTTCTTTCTGTCGGGAGCAGGGGAGGTTGGGCGGAGGAGAATGAGCAGTTCTTC
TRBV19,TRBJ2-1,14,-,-,CASRYWGILDEQFF,TGTGCCAGCAGGTACTGGGGGATTTTGGATGAGCAGTTCTTC
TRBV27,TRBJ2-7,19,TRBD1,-,CASSYGGGTGTGASYEQYF,TGTGCCAGCAGTTACGGGGGCGGGACCGGGACAGGGGCTTCCTACGAGCAGTACTTC